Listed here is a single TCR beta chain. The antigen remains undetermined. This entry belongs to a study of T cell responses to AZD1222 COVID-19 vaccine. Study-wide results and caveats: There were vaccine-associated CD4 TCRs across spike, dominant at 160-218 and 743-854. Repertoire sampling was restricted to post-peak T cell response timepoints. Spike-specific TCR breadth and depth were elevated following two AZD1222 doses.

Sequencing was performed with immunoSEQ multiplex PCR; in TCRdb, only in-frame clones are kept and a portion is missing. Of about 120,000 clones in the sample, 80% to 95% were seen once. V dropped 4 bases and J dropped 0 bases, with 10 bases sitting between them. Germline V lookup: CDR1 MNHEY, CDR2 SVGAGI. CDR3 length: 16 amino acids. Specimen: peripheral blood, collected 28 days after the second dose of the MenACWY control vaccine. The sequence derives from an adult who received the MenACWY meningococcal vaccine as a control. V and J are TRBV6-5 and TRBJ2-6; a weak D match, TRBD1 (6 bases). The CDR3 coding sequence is TGTGCCAGCAGTTCAGGGGCCCGCTCTGGGGCCAACGTCCTGACTTTC. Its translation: CASSSGARSGANVLTF.